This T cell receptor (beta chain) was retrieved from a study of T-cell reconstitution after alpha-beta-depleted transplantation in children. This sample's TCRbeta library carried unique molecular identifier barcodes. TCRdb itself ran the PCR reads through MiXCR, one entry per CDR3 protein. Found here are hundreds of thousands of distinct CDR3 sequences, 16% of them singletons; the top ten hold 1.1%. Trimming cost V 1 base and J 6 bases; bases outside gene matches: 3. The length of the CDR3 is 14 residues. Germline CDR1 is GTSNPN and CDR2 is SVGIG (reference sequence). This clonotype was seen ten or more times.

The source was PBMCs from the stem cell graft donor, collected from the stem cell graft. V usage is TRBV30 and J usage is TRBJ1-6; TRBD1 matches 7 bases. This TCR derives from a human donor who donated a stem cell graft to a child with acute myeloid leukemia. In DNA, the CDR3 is TGTGCCTGGAGTGCCGGGACAGCTAATTCACCCCTCCACTTT. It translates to CAWSAGTANSPLHF.